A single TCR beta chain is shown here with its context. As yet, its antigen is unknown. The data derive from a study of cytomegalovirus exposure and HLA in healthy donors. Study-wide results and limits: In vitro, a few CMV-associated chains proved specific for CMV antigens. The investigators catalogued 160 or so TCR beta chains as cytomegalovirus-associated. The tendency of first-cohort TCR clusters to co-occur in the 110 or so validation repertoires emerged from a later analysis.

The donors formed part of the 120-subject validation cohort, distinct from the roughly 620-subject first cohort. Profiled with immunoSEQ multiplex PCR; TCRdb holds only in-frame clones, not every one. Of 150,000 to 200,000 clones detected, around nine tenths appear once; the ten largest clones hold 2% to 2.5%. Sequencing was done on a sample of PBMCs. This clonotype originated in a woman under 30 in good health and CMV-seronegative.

CDR3: CASSQDQGQGFSYEQYF. CDR3 DNA: TGTGCCAGCAGCCAAGATCAGGGACAGGGCTTTTCCTACGAGCAGTACTTC. The genes are TRBV4-2 and TRBJ2-7; 9 nucleotides match TRBD1. This CDR3 is 17 amino acids long. Per germline, CDR1 LGHNA and CDR2 YNFKEQ. V shed 0 bases, J shed 1 base, and the junction held 7 bases outside the gene matches.